This passage covers 32 T cell receptor beta chains from one sample sequenced in a study of early T cells in non-severe SARS-CoV-2 infection (dated by TCRdb to the early 2020s). The library was made by 5' RACE. The data were produced on a NextSeq 500. The raw public reads went through TCRdb reprocessing: fastp at Q25, MiXCR clone calling, in-frame beta chains kept. Identical CDR3 proteins give one entry, which carries the most common genes and DNA. The sample table shows roughly 9,200 distinct CDR3 sequences, and roughly 5% are seen once. Clones ranked in the top ten supply roughly 9.7% of the sample. Sample: whole blood. The receptors derive from an adult who was a healthcare worker with PCR-confirmed SARS-CoV-2 infection or an uninfected control (not recorded which).

This clonotype was detected ten times or more. This chain connects TRBV13 to TRBJ2-1, with 10 bases matching TRBD2. The germline V gene encodes CDR1 PRHDT and CDR2 FYEKMQ (reference sequence). V shed 2 bases and J 6 bases; nucleotides not matched to a gene: 4. The CDR3 has 15 amino acids. CDR3 amino acids: CASSLRTSGPNEQFF. CDR3 coding DNA: TGTGCCAGCAGCTTAAGGACTAGCGGCCCCAATGAGCAGTTCTTC.

By proportion, this clonotype is medium-sized. The chain couples TRBV19 to TRBJ1-5; possible D gene TRBD1, 5 bases. This CDR3 is built from 16 residues. CDR1 is LNHDA, CDR2 SQIVND, per germline (reference sequence). V was cut by 3 bases and J by 3 bases, with 15 bases left in between. The CDR3 nucleotides are TGTGCCAGTAGTATTCGAGACAGTCGGTACAATCAGCCCCAGCATTTT. This translates into CASSIRDSRYNQPQHF.

This clonotype is judged medium-sized. The rearrangement links TRBV20-1 to TRBJ1-2, with D perhaps TRBD1 (6 bases). The CDR3 runs to 17 residues. CDR1 and CDR2 from the germline V gene are DFQATT and SNEGSKA (reference sequence). V was clipped by 4 bases and J by 4 bases, with 25 bases between them. The CDR3 nucleotides are TGCAGTGCTAAGCCCCCCTCGCAGGGACACCTCACCTATGGCTACACCTTC. It encodes CSAKPPSQGHLTYGYTF.

This clonotype was observed many times. The genes are TRBV28 and TRBJ2-7, with 9 bases fitting TRBD1. Germline assignment: CDR1 MDHEN and CDR2 SYDVKM. Trimming at V came to 4 bases and at J to 2 bases, leaving 3 bases not matched to a gene. The CDR3 covers 14 residues. The CDR3 loop is CASSSTGGTYEQYF. In DNA, the CDR3 is TGTGCCAGCAGTTCGACAGGGGGAACCTACGAGCAGTACTTC.

This clonotype is medium-sized within its sample. The chain links TRBV6-5 to TRBJ2-7; no definite D call. The CDR3 has 14 residues. The ends were cut back, 2 bases at V and 0 bases at J, with 8 bases in the middle. Germline V gene sequence: CDR1 MNHEY, CDR2 SVGAGI. DNA for the CDR3: TGTGCCAGCAGTTACGACCCGAGCTCCTACGAGCAGTACTTC. It codes for CASSYDPSSYEQYF.

Within the sample, this clonotype is medium-sized. This chain joins TRBV6-4 and TRBJ2-1; D not resolved. Per germline, CDR1 MRHNA and CDR2 SNTAGT. CDR3 length equals 13 residues. Deletions cut 0 bases from V and 11 bases from J, with 11 bases between. The CDR3 region is CASSDSSPGQQFF. The DNA of the CDR3 is TGTGCCAGCAGTGACTCAAGTCCCGGCCAGCAGTTCTTC.

This clonotype is termed medium-sized. This chain uses TRBV28 with TRBJ2-1; D is possibly TRBD2 (5 bases). Trimming took 6 bases from V and 0 from J, leaving 9 bases between them. This CDR3 has 14 residues. Germline CDR1 is MDHEN and CDR2 is SYDVKM. The CDR3 nucleotides are TGTGCCAGCAGGAGGGCGGCCTCCTACAATGAGCAGTTCTTC. It encodes CASRRAASYNEQFF.

This clonotype has ten or more counts. This chain uses TRBV6-4 with TRBJ2-1; D is uncertain. V dropped 0 bases and J dropped 8 bases, with 11 bases sitting between them. This CDR3 region has 14 residues. CDR1 and CDR2 (germline): MRHNA, SNTAGT. The CDR3 DNA is TGTGCCAGCAGTGACTCTTTTACGAGCGATGAGCAGTTCTTC. Protein product: CASSDSFTSDEQFF.

This clonotype appeared many times. This rearrangement joins TRBV27 to TRBJ2-1; D perhaps matches TRBD2 (5 bases). Germline V gene lookup returns CDR1 MNHEY and CDR2 SMNVEV (reference sequence). The CDR3 is made up of 14 amino acids. V was trimmed by 3 bases and J by 5 bases, leaving 11 bases between them. CDR3 in amino acids: CASSLGVVDNEQFF. CDR3 nucleotide sequence: TGTGCCAGCAGTTTGGGAGTGGTGGACAATGAGCAGTTCTTC.

This clonotype was recorded many times. The chain recombines TRBV6-5 with TRBJ2-2; 16 bases agree with TRBD2. This CDR3 has 18 residues. J lost 5 bases, V lost 2 bases, and 5 bases had no gene match. CDR1 is MNHEY and CDR2 is SVGAGI in the germline V gene. The CDR3 spells CASSYGTSGRANTGELFF. The DNA of the CDR3 is TGTGCCAGCAGTTACGGGACTAGCGGGAGGGCTAATACCGGGGAGCTGTTTTTT.

This clonotype came up many times. This chain links TRBV4-1 with TRBJ2-3; 7 positions match TRBD2. The CDR3 has 19 residues. The junction had 20 bases not matched to a gene; V was cut back by 0 bases and J by 8 bases. CDR1 and CDR2 (germline): MGHRA, YSYEKL. CDR3 nucleotides: TGCGCCAGCAGCCAAGAAACGATAATGGGCGGACTAGTTGGGGTTACGCAGTATTTT. This encodes CASSQETIMGGLVGVTQYF.

This clonotype was counted ten times or more. The DNA for the CDR3 is TGTGCCAGCAGCCGCTCCGACAGGAACTACGAGCAGTACTTC. Its translation is CASSRSDRNYEQYF. This chain links TRBV3-1 with TRBJ2-7; TRBD1 might be the D (6 bases). The germline gives CDR1 LGHDT, CDR2 YNNKEL (reference sequence). V lost 4 bases and J 3 bases, leaving 13 bases between the germline ends. CDR3 length: 14 residues.

The gene calls are TRBV6-5 and TRBJ1-2; D remains unclear. CDR1 and CDR2 from the germline V gene are MNHEY and SVGAGI. This CDR3 comprises 15 residues. V gave up 0 bases and J gave up 5 bases, with 13 bases separating them. CDR3 in DNA: TGTGCCAGCAGTTACTCTGCGGGTGGGGAATATGGCTACACCTTC. Residues: CASSYSAGGEYGYTF.

The chain combines TRBV28 with TRBJ2-7; no clear D. This CDR3 has 17 amino acids. Germline loops: CDR1 MDHEN, CDR2 SYDVKM. The ends were cut back, 2 bases at V and 0 bases at J, with 17 bases in the middle. DNA of the CDR3: TGTGCCAGCAGTTTAACGATTGATCCCCTTAGCTCCTACGAGCAGTACTTC. Its protein is CASSLTIDPLSSYEQYF.

In this sample, this clonotype turned up many times. This chain links TRBV20-1 with TRBJ2-5; TRBD1 is a possible D gene (6 bases). This CDR3 spans 17 amino acids. Trimming took off 0 bases at V and 4 bases at J, with 21 bases between the two ends. Germline V gene sequence: CDR1 DFQATT, CDR2 SNEGSKA (reference sequence). CDR3 region: CSARDFRQVLRGETQYF. CDR3 DNA sequence: TGCAGTGCTAGAGACTTCCGACAGGTTCTAAGGGGAGAGACCCAGTACTTC.

Relative to its sample, this clonotype is medium-sized. Compared with germline, one end of the junction differs, possibly owing to a read error. This chain uses TRBV7-3 with TRBJ1-1; no firm D call. The CDR3 contains 13 residues. Germline-derived CDR1 and CDR2 are SGHTA and FQGTGA. The CDR3 is CASSLKVNTEVFF. CDR3 DNA: TGTGCCAGCAGCTTAAAAGTGAACACTGAAGTTTTCTTT.

This clonotype has a count of ten or more. This chain links TRBV7-2 with TRBJ2-2, with 7 bases fitting TRBD2. The J segment lost 8 bases and the V segment lost 5 bases, leaving 11 bases of the junction unmatched. The V gene's germline CDR1 is SGHTA and CDR2 FQGNSA. The length of the CDR3 is 15 residues. Written as DNA, the CDR3 is TGTGCCAGCAGCCCGGCTAGCGGTCGAAGGGGGGAGCTGTTTTTT. It yields the protein CASSPASGRRGELFF. Full variable domain (outside the CDR3, taken from reference TRBV7-2 and TRBJ2-2): GAGVSQSPSNKVTEKGKDVELRCDPISGHTALYWYRQSLGQGLEFLIYFQGNSAPDKSGLPSDRFSAERTGGSVSTLTIQRTQQEDSAVYLCASSPASGRRGELFFGEGSRLTVL.

This clonotype is termed medium-sized (0.01 to 0.1%). The chain has TRBV29-1 and TRBJ1-2; a possible D gene is TRBD1 (6 bases). CDR3 size: 15 residues. V dropped 6 bases and J dropped 1 base, with 18 bases sitting between them. Germline V CDR1 and CDR2: SQVTM, ANQGSEA. CDR3 amino acids: CSVTVLQGRNYGYTF. Written as DNA, the CDR3 is TGCAGCGTCACCGTGTTACAGGGACGTAACTATGGCTACACCTTC. Drawing the rest from reference TRBV29-1 and TRBJ1-2, the complete variable domain is SAVISQKPSRDICQRGTSLTIQCQVDSQVTMMFWYRQQPGQSLTLIATANQGSEATYESGFVIDKFPISRPNLTFSTLTVSNMSPEDSSIYLCSVTVLQGRNYGYTFGSGTRLTVV.

This clonotype is judged medium-sized. The rearrangement uses TRBV6-2 or TRBV6-3 and TRBJ2-4, with a tentative D call TRBD1 (6 bases). The germline V gene has CDR1 MNHEY and CDR2 SVGEGT. This CDR3 has 14 amino acids. V was clipped by 7 bases and J by 5 bases, with 15 bases between them. As DNA, the CDR3 is TGTGCCAGCAAACCCACAGGGCTTCAAAACATTCAGTACTTC. This codes for CASKPTGLQNIQYF.

This clonotype was found many times. The chain is built from TRBV19 and TRBJ2-2; the D gene is possibly TRBD1 (6 bases). Trimming stripped 6 bases from V and 6 bases from J, with 8 bases between. The germline V gene encodes CDR1 LNHDA and CDR2 SQIVND (reference sequence). The CDR3 is 12 residues long. The CDR3 DNA is TGTGCCAGTAGATGGGGGCCCGGGGAGCTGTTTTTT. Protein sequence: CASRWGPGELFF.

This clonotype was detected ten times or more. The chain joins TRBV19 to TRBJ1-2; D call uncertain. CDR3 length equals 15 residues. The germline V gene encodes CDR1 LNHDA and CDR2 SQIVND (reference sequence). V lost 3 bases to trimming and J lost 1 base, with 12 bases between them. The DNA of the CDR3 is TGTGCCAGTAGTATCCATCTTTCGGGTAACTATGGCTACACCTTC. Translation: CASSIHLSGNYGYTF.

This clonotype showed up many times. The V gene is TRBV6-2 or TRBV6-3, the J gene TRBJ1-1; TRBD1 is a possible D gene (5 bases). The CDR3 is 15 residues long. V was cut by 6 bases and J by 1 base, with 15 bases left in between. Per the germline V gene, CDR1 is MNHEY and CDR2 is SVGEGT. CDR3 region: CASSPPGGGNTEAFF. Written as DNA, the CDR3 is TGTGCCAGCAGCCCACCCGGGGGAGGGAACACTGAAGCTTTCTTT.

This clonotype was recorded many times. The chain links TRBV19 to TRBJ1-5; D remains ambiguous. The germline V gene has CDR1 LNHDA and CDR2 SQIVND (reference sequence). V was clipped by 10 bases and J by 0 bases, with 16 bases between them. CDR3 length equals 15 residues. CDR3 bases: TGTGCCACACAGACACTCCGGGATAGCAATCAGCCCCAGCATTTT. It yields the protein CATQTLRDSNQPQHF.

This clonotype was picked up many times. V usage is TRBV11-2 and J usage is TRBJ2-1; no clear D gene. The CDR3 is 13 amino acids. V was clipped by 5 bases and J by 10 bases, with 15 bases between them. Per germline, CDR1 SGHAT and CDR2 FQNNGV. The CDR3 DNA reads TGTGCCAGCAGCCCCCGGGTATTTGGAGAGCAGTTCTTC. Amino acid sequence: CASSPRVFGEQFF. Combining the CDR3 with reference TRBV11-2 and TRBJ2-1 gives the whole variable domain EAGVAQSPRYKIIEKRQSVAFWCNPISGHATLYWYQQILGQGPKLLIQFQNNGVVDDSQLPKDRFSAERLKGVDSTLKIQPAKLEDSAVYLCASSPRVFGEQFFGPGTRLTVL.

Ten or more counts support this clonotype. The chain is built from TRBV7-6 and TRBJ2-1, with 14 bases fitting TRBD2. Germline lookup yields CDR1 SGHVS and CDR2 FNYEAQ. V lost 4 bases to trimming and J lost 7 bases; unmatched junction nucleotides: 3. The CDR3 spans 15 residues. The CDR3 reads CASSSGLAGVNEQFF. CDR3 nucleotide sequence: TGTGCCAGCAGCTCGGGACTAGCGGGAGTTAATGAGCAGTTCTTC. The full variable domain, rest sourced from reference TRBV7-6 and TRBJ2-1, is GAGVSQSPRYKVTKRGQDVALRCDPISGHVSLYWYRQALGQGPEFLTYFNYEAQQDKSGLPNDRFSAERPEGSISTLTIQRTEQRDSAMYRCASSSGLAGVNEQFFGPGTRLTVL.

This rearrangement joins TRBV4-3 to TRBJ1-4; 8 nucleotides line up with TRBD1. Germline CDR1 LGHNA, CDR2 YSLEER. V lost 4 bases, J lost 4 bases, and 5 bases stayed unmatched. The CDR3 runs 15 residues. CDR3: CASSPQGANNEKLFF. Written as DNA, the CDR3 is TGCGCCAGCAGCCCCCAGGGGGCAAATAATGAAAAACTGTTTTTT.

This clonotype was found many times. This rearrangement joins TRBV27 to TRBJ2-3; 12 bases line up with TRBD2. This CDR3 has 20 amino acids. With V trimmed by 6 bases and J by 4 bases, 20 bases remained unmatched. Germline assignment: CDR1 MNHEY and CDR2 SMNVEV (reference sequence). The chain's CDR3 is CASSDGPLAGGESGSDTQYF. In DNA, the CDR3 is TGTGCCAGCAGCGACGGGCCACTAGCGGGAGGCGAGTCCGGGTCAGATACGCAGTATTTT.

This clonotype was recorded at least ten times. This sequence joins TRBV7-9 and TRBJ2-6; D is uncertain. The CDR3 contains 19 residues. Germline CDR1 SEHNR, CDR2 FQNEAQ (reference sequence). The germline V and J ends were trimmed by 4 bases and 4 bases, with 23 bases remaining between them. Here the CDR3 DNA reads TGTGCCAGCAGCTCCCCCCTTCTAAACGGAAGCCCCGGGGCCAACGTCCTGACTTTC. It translates to CASSSPLLNGSPGANVLTF.

By share, this clonotype counts as medium-sized. The rearrangement links TRBV6-4 to TRBJ2-1; D uncertain. V was clipped by 4 bases and J by 5 bases, with 12 bases between them. Germline CDR1 MRHNA, CDR2 SNTAGT. The CDR3 is made up of 14 amino acids. The CDR3 here is CASSAGHRDNEQFF. The CDR3 DNA reads as TGTGCCAGCAGTGCGGGTCATCGGGACAATGAGCAGTTCTTC.

This clonotype is medium-sized. The V and J genes are TRBV11-2 and TRBJ1-1; D is possibly TRBD1 (5 bases). This CDR3 has 17 amino acids. The germline V gene has CDR1 SGHAT and CDR2 FQNNGV. The V and J ends lost 1 base and 2 bases respectively, with 17 bases between them. CDR3 in DNA: TGTGCCAGCAGCTTAGTATATCGACAGAAACCTAACACTGAAGCTTTCTTT. Amino acids: CASSLVYRQKPNTEAFF. The variable domain in full, completed from reference TRBV11-2 and TRBJ1-1, reads EAGVAQSPRYKIIEKRQSVAFWCNPISGHATLYWYQQILGQGPKLLIQFQNNGVVDDSQLPKDRFSAERLKGVDSTLKIQPAKLEDSAVYLCASSLVYRQKPNTEAFFGQGTRLTVV.

This clonotype was found a few times. The chain combines TRBV7-9 with TRBJ2-7; TRBD2 agrees at 7 bases. Trimming at V came to 4 bases and at J to 3 bases, leaving 3 bases not matched to a gene. CDR3 size: 13 residues. Germline assignment: CDR1 SEHNR and CDR2 FQNEAQ (reference sequence). CDR3 loop: CASSSGGFYEQYF. The CDR3 region has the DNA TGTGCCAGCAGCTCCGGGGGGTTCTACGAGCAGTACTTC.

By share, this clonotype ranks as medium-sized (0.01 to 0.1%). The chain uses TRBV10-3 and TRBJ2-1, with D possibly being TRBD1 or TRBD2 (5 bases each). The CDR3 runs to 14 residues. The V end was cut by 5 bases, the J end by 5 bases, with 13 bases between. The V gene's germline CDR1 is ENHRY and CDR2 SYGVKD. CDR3 in amino acids: CAISPGPDNNEQFF. For the CDR3, the DNA is TGTGCCATCAGTCCGGGACCCGATAACAATGAGCAGTTCTTC.